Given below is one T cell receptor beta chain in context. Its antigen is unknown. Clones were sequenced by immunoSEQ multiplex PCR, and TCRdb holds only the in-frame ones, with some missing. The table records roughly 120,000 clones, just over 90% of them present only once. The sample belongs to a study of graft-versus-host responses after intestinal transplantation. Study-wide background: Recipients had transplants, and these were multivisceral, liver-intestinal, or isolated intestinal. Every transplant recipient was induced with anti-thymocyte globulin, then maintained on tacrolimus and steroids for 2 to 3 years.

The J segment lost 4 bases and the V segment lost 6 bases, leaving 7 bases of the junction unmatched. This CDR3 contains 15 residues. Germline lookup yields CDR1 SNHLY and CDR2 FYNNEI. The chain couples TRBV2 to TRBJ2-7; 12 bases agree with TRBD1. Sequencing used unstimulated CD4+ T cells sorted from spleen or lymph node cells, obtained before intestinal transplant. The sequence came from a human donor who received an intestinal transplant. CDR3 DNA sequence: TGTGCCAGCAGCCCCTCGGGACAGGGGGCATACGAGCAGTACTTC. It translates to CASSPSGQGAYEQYF.